This TCR beta chain comes out of a study of shared clonotypes between healthy human individuals. The protocol was immunoSEQ multiplex PCR, while the TCRdb copy is restricted to in-frame clones and leaves out a portion. The table includes 2 million to 2.5 million clones, about 94% detected once. The V end lost 5 bases, the J end lost 1 base, and 11 bases lay between the germline ends. CDR1 is SEHNR and CDR2 is FQNEAQ in the germline V gene (reference sequence). The CDR3 consists of 14 residues. General study points: It was only blood that was sampled, and tissue repertoires likely differ.

About this clone: Its antigen is still unknown.

This sequence originates from a man aged 18 to 29 in good health. This sequence joins TRBV7-9 and TRBJ1-1; D unresolved. Sequences were obtained from naive CD4+ T cells sorted from blood. Subset indicated: CD45RA+ positively selected. CDR3 nucleotides: TGTGCCAGCAGCCATCCCGCCCGGAACACTGAAGCTTTCTTT. Translation: CASSHPARNTEAFF.